Each of the 24 T cell receptor beta chains below was sequenced from the same sample in a study of regulatory T cells in long-lasting Graves disease. The sample's time point: newly diagnosed GD, antithyroid drugs for less than 3 months. Following extraction of RNA from PBMCs, that RNA was used to make the TCR library. Building the TCR beta libraries relied on iRepertoire HTBI primers, and CDR3 regions underwent Arm-PCR. In TCRdb, the multiplex PCR reads were re-called with MiXCR into one record per CDR3 protein. The data show about 360,000 distinct CDR3 sequences, roughly 15% seen once. These same data were also listed under a study on T cells in Graves' hyperthyroidism and ophthalmopathy.

The starting material was peripheral blood mononuclear cells (PBMCs), obtained at new diagnosis, from a patient treated with antithyroid drugs. These receptor sequences come from a woman under 30 with Graves disease.

This sequence joins TRBV12-3 or TRBV12-4 and TRBJ2-1, with D possibly TRBD2 on 5 matching bases. The end of the DNA is better explained by TRBJ2-5, so the J call may be wrong. The CDR3 contains 14 residues. DNA for the CDR3: TGTGCCAGCAGTTTGAACAGCCGCGGGGAGACCCAGTACTTC. It encodes CASSLNSRGETQYF.

V and J are TRBV2 and TRBJ1-5; 7 nucleotides line up with TRBD1. This CDR3 region has 19 residues. The V segment lost 2 bases and the J segment 0 bases; nucleotides outside the gene matches: 13. Germline-derived CDR1 and CDR2 are SNHLY and FYNNEI. The CDR3 DNA reads as TGTGCCAGCAGTGAACTGTTAGGGGGCGCGGGGAATAGCAATCAGCCCCAGCATTTT. It codes for CASSELLGGAGNSNQPQHF.

This clonotype was picked up many times. The chain has TRBV11-2 and TRBJ2-5, with unresolved D. The CDR3 is made up of 16 amino acids. Germline V gene sequence: CDR1 SGHAT, CDR2 FQNNGV. The ends were cut back, 6 bases at V and 2 bases at J, with 19 bases in the middle. The CDR3, as DNA: TGTGCCAGCAGTTCCGCCGGGCCGATTAGTCAAGAGACCCAGTACTTC. This codes for CASSSAGPISQETQYF. The full variable domain, with the rest looked up from reference TRBV11-2 and TRBJ2-5, is EAGVAQSPRYKIIEKRQSVAFWCNPISGHATLYWYQQILGQGPKLLIQFQNNGVVDDSQLPKDRFSAERLKGVDSTLKIQPAKLEDSAVYLCASSSAGPISQETQYFGPGTRLLVL.

This clonotype was counted ten times or more. The chain combines TRBV4-1 with TRBJ2-7; D gene ambiguous. With 1 base removed from V and 7 bases from J, the gap between germline ends came to 11 bases. Germline CDR1 MGHRA, CDR2 YSYEKL. The CDR3 spans 13 residues. The CDR3 DNA is TGCGCCAGCAGCCAAGTACGGAGCCGGGAGCAGTACTTC. This codes for CASSQVRSREQYF.

This clonotype was recorded at least ten times. This sequence joins TRBV5-1 and TRBJ2-1; 9 nucleotides align to TRBD1. CDR3 length: 13 residues. Germline CDR1 reads SGHRS; CDR2 reads YFSETQ. Trimming removed 6 bases from V and 12 bases from J; junction bases left unmatched: 10. CDR3 sequence: CASTRTGEFRQFF. CDR3 in DNA: TGCGCCAGCACCCGGACAGGGGAGTTTAGGCAGTTCTTC.

This clonotype came up many times. The V call is TRBV20-1, the J call TRBJ2-5; 9 nucleotides line up with TRBD2. Trimming removed 3 bases from V and 4 bases from J; junction bases left unmatched: 12. Germline loops: CDR1 DFQATT, CDR2 SNEGSKA (reference sequence). The CDR3 spans 16 residues. CDR3 in amino acids: CSASGFSREGLETQYF. CDR3 coding DNA: TGCAGTGCTAGTGGCTTTTCGCGGGAGGGCCTAGAGACCCAGTACTTC.

The rearrangement joins TRBV7-9 to TRBJ1-1, with 8 bases matching TRBD1. The germline V gene encodes CDR1 SEHNR and CDR2 FQNEAQ (reference sequence). With V trimmed by 5 bases and J by 4 bases, 6 bases remained unmatched. This CDR3 comprises 14 residues. The CDR3 DNA follows: TGTGCCAGCAGCCACAGGGGGGGGTGCACTGAAGCTTTCTTT. Protein sequence: CASSHRGGCTEAFF.

In its sample, this clonotype was seen a few times. V is TRBV30 and J is TRBJ2-6; TRBD2 matches at 10 bases. The V segment lost 7 bases and the J segment 4 bases; nucleotides outside the gene matches: 7. Germline V gene sequence: CDR1 GTSNPN, CDR2 SVGIG (reference sequence). There are 15 residues in the CDR3. This chain's CDR3 is CASSGSITGANVLTF. CDR3 in DNA: TGTGCCTCTAGCGGGAGTATCACCGGGGCCAACGTCCTGACTTTC. Full variable domain (outside the CDR3, taken from reference TRBV30 and TRBJ2-6): SQTIHQWPATLVQPVGSPLSLECTVEGTSNPNLYWYRQAAGRGLQLLFYSVGIGQISSEVPQNLSASRPQDRQFILSSKKLLLSDSGFYLCASSGSITGANVLTFGAGSRLTVL.

This chain links TRBV5-1 with TRBJ2-5; perhaps TRBD1 as D (5 bases). Looked up from germline, CDR1 is SGHRS and CDR2 is YFSETQ. Trimming shortened V by 4 bases and J by 5 bases, and 12 bases separated the two germline ends. This CDR3 has 13 residues. In DNA form, the CDR3 reads TGCGCCAGCAGCCACAGGAGTGGGGAGACCCAGTACTTC. It yields the protein CASSHRSGETQYF. Filled out from reference TRBV5-1 and TRBJ2-5, the complete variable domain reads KAGVTQTPRYLIKTRGQQVTLSCSPISGHRSVSWYQQTPGQGLQFLFEYFSETQRNKGNFPGRFSGRQFSNSRSEMNVSTLELGDSALYLCASSHRSGETQYFGPGTRLLVL.

This clonotype was counted between two and nine times. At one boundary the junction diverges from the germline segment, which might be a read error. This chain connects TRBV5-1 to TRBJ2-1; possible D gene TRBD2, 6 bases. This CDR3 contains 17 residues. Germline V lookup: CDR1 SGHRS, CDR2 YFSETQ. Written as DNA, the CDR3 is TGTGCCAGCAGCTTGGTGGGACTCGACGCAACCTACAATGAGCAGTTCTTC. Its protein product is CASSLVGLDATYNEQFF.

V is TRBV5-1 and J is TRBJ2-3; 11 positions agree with TRBD2. V dropped 4 bases and J dropped 4; count of bases not matched to a gene: 20. This CDR3 comprises 20 residues. Germline V gene lookup returns CDR1 SGHRS and CDR2 YFSETQ. This chain's CDR3 is CASSETSGDGSPNPPDTQYF. In DNA, the CDR3 is TGCGCCAGCAGCGAGACTAGCGGGGACGGGAGCCCCAACCCGCCAGATACGCAGTATTTT.

This chain's CDR3 is CAISGLAGGVNEQFF. CDR3 coding DNA: TGTGCCATCAGTGGACTAGCGGGAGGAGTAAATGAGCAGTTCTTC. This chain links TRBV10-3 with TRBJ2-1; 13 bases line up with TRBD2. J gave up 7 bases and V 4 bases, and 4 bases lay outside the gene matches. Germline-derived CDR1 and CDR2 are ENHRY and SYGVKD. The CDR3 covers 15 residues.

This clonotype occurred many times. V is TRBV11-2 and J is TRBJ2-7; D unclear. Germline CDR1 and CDR2: SGHAT and FQNNGV. This CDR3 comprises 14 residues. Deletions cut 0 bases from V and 3 bases from J, with 9 bases between. The CDR3 region has the DNA TGTGCCAGCAGCTTAGAATCTTACCTCTACGAGCAGTACTTC. Protein: CASSLESYLYEQYF.

This clonotype was seen at least ten times. The CDR3 loop is CASSSRSDIYGYTF. In DNA form, the CDR3 reads TGTGCCAGCAGCTCCCGGTCTGACATTTATGGCTACACCTTC. V and J are TRBV28 and TRBJ1-2; D is ambiguous. From germline, CDR1 is MDHEN and CDR2 SYDVKM. The CDR3 is made up of 14 amino acids. Trimming took 6 bases from V and 5 from J, leaving 16 bases between them.

This clonotype was recorded at least ten times. The genes are TRBV2 and TRBJ2-1; 7 bases are shared with TRBD2. Trimming cost V 8 bases and J 0 bases; bases outside gene matches: 4. Germline CDR1 and CDR2: SNHLY and FYNNEI. The CDR3 runs to 14 residues. CDR3 amino acids: CASRRGSSYNEQFF. CDR3 sequence (DNA): TGTGCCAGCCGGCGCGGGAGCTCCTACAATGAGCAGTTCTTC.

This clonotype has at least ten counts. V gene TRBV27 combines with J gene TRBJ2-7; 10 nucleotides align to TRBD2. This CDR3 spans 14 amino acids. The V gene end was trimmed by 6 bases and the J gene end by 6 bases; junction bases not matched to a gene: 8. Looked up from germline, CDR1 is MNHEY and CDR2 is SMNVEV (reference sequence). The CDR3 DNA reads as TGTGCCAGCAGGGAACTAGCGGGAACACTCGAGCAGTACTTC. This translates into CASRELAGTLEQYF.

There are many counts of this clonotype. V is TRBV20-1 and J is TRBJ2-3; tentatively, D is TRBD1 or TRBD2 (7 bases each). The CDR3 runs 14 residues. Per the germline V gene, CDR1 is DFQATT and CDR2 is SNEGSKA (reference sequence). Trimming removed 6 bases from V and 3 bases from J, with 16 bases in between. The CDR3 nucleotides are TGCAGTGCGGGCAGGGGGGGAAGTACAGATACGCAGTATTTT. Its protein product is CSAGRGGSTDTQYF.

This clonotype was recorded at least ten times. The chain combines TRBV7-9 with TRBJ2-1, with D unresolved. V shed 7 bases and J shed 5 bases, with 21 bases lying between them. This CDR3 region has 16 residues. Per the germline V gene, CDR1 is SEHNR and CDR2 is FQNEAQ (reference sequence). CDR3 coding DNA: TGTGCCAGCATCTCCCCGTCGGACCCCGCGGACAATGAGCAGTTCTTC. The encoded protein is CASISPSDPADNEQFF.

The rearrangement uses TRBV5-1 and TRBJ2-7, with D possibly TRBD2 on 6 matching bases. The germline V gene has CDR1 SGHRS and CDR2 YFSETQ. Trimming cost V 5 bases and J 4 bases, with 19 bases left between them. The CDR3 has 15 residues. The CDR3 DNA follows: TGCGCCAGCAGGGTGGAGGGCCAGGCTATTTACGAGCAGTACTTC. Translating gives CASRVEGQAIYEQYF.

This clonotype showed up many times. The chain combines TRBV20-1 with TRBJ2-6, with no clear D. The V end lost 5 bases, the J end lost 0 bases, and 8 bases lay between the germline ends. Per germline, CDR1 DFQATT and CDR2 SNEGSKA (reference sequence). The CDR3 has 14 amino acids. Written as DNA, the CDR3 is TGCAGTGCTTTCCAGGTCTCTGGGGCCAACGTCCTGACTTTC. Its translation: CSAFQVSGANVLTF.

The gene calls are TRBV20-1 and TRBJ1-5, with D unresolved. The CDR3 spans 14 residues. Germline V lookup: CDR1 DFQATT, CDR2 SNEGSKA (reference sequence). Trimming removed 3 bases from V and 1 base from J, with 10 bases in between. Here the CDR3 reads CSARVVGSNQPQHF. The CDR3 bases are TGCAGTGCTAGGGTTGTGGGCAGCAATCAGCCCCAGCATTTT.

A note on this clonotype: This could be a read error, since a much larger clone is one nucleotide away. The chain uses TRBV10-3 and TRBJ2-2, with unresolved D. CDR1 is ENHRY, CDR2 SYGVKD, per germline. The V end was cut by 6 bases, the J end by 3 bases, with 2 bases between. The CDR3 spans 11 residues. The CDR3 protein is CAIRDTGELFF. CDR3 nucleotides: TGTGCCATCAGGGACACCGGGGAGCTGTTTTTT.

This clonotype has just a few counts. This chain links TRBV5-1 with TRBJ1-2, with 10 bases matching TRBD1. V lost 0 bases, J lost 6 bases, and 17 bases stayed unmatched. In germline, CDR1 is SGHRS, CDR2 YFSETQ. The CDR3 contains 19 residues. The CDR3 protein is CASSLGYRDRGSRSDGYTF. For the CDR3, the DNA is TGCGCCAGCAGCTTGGGGTACCGGGACAGGGGCTCTCGATCAGATGGCTACACCTTC.

This clonotype occurred a few times. Here the CDR3 omits its conserved ending phenylalanine or tryptophan, so a read error is the likely source. The rearrangement joins TRBV30 to TRBJ1-2; D gene ambiguous. Trimming cost V 3 bases and J 7 bases, with 9 bases left between them. The germline gives CDR1 GTSNPN, CDR2 SVGIG (reference sequence). The CDR3 has 11 residues. CDR3 sequence (DNA): TGTGCCTGGAGCGGCGCAGCTGGCTACACCCTC. Protein sequence: CAWSGAAGYTL.